This T cell receptor (beta chain) came from a study of control samples from healthy donors and cancer patients. The protocol was immunoSEQ multiplex PCR, while the TCRdb copy is restricted to in-frame clones and leaves out a portion. The sample yields roughly 120,000 clones, approximately 93% seen once. The CDR3 consists of 13 residues. V was cut by 6 bases and J by 7 bases, with 15 bases left in between. The sequencing input was blood. The clonotype originates from a woman under 30 in good health. The chain recombines TRBV12-3 or TRBV12-4 with TRBJ1-2; possibly TRBD1 for D (5 bases). The CDR3 sequence: CASRGGAAAGYTF. DNA for the CDR3: TGTGCCAGCAGAGGAGGGGCGGCGGCTGGCTACACCTTC.